This T cell receptor beta chain was profiled in a study of blood T cell repertoires in COVID-19. Study summary: Researchers got acute and convalescent COVID-19 samples from the United States, Italy and Spain. Sample material is recorded as cDNA or gDNA derived from T cells, B-cell-depleted T cells, or PBMCs.

Per germline, CDR1 SGHRS and CDR2 YFSETQ. V was pared by 0 bases and J by 4 bases, with 4 bases of the junction left unmatched. CDR3 size: 14 residues. Under the authors' procedure: Amplified reference gene primers provided the basis for estimating nucleated cell counts. Data came from immunoSEQ multiplex PCR; TCRdb stores just in-frame clones and leaves some out. V, J and clone size derive from that table, while D and trimming were established from the DNA sequence. This table has 100,000 to 110,000 clones, over 75% appearing once. This clone was detected many times. This sequence was found in a human donor in a cohort sampled during active COVID-19. The chain carries TRBV5-1 and TRBJ2-7; 7 nucleotides match TRBD1. Sequencing was carried out using peripheral blood. The DNA of the CDR3 is TGCGCCAGCAGCTTGGGACAGGGTCGGTACGAGCAGTACTTC. This codes for CASSLGQGRYEQYF.